These T cell receptor beta chains were read from a single sample in a study of naive and memory T cell subsets. TCRdb reanalysed the UMI-ligation and nested PCR reads using MiXCR and keeps one entry per CDR3 protein. The repertoire holds 140,000 to 150,000 distinct CDR3 sequences, with approximately 17% as singletons. Sequencing was performed on naive CD4+ T cells from blood. These receptors were obtained from a human donor in good health. CDR3s include the opening cysteine and the closing phenylalanine or tryptophan. D genes are given only for firm matches. Where a row states a size, it is once, few, many or the class of an expanded clone; other rows omit it.

CDR3nt	CDR3aa	v_gene	j_gene	d_gene	abundance
TGCGCCAGCAGCTCGGACGGGGATGGCAATCAGCCCCAGCATTTT	CASSSDGDGNQPQHF	TRBV5-1	TRBJ1-5	NA	NA
TGCGCCAGCAGCTCCCACAGGGGGCGTGGAGATACGCAGTATTTT	CASSSHRGRGDTQYF	TRBV5-1	TRBJ2-3	TRBD1	NA
TGCAGTGCTAGAGACCGTCGCGGTTCCTACGAGCAGTACTTC	CSARDRRGSYEQYF	TRBV20-1	TRBJ2-7	NA	few
TGCAGTGCTAGAGGAGTGACTAGCGGGAACCAAGAGACCCAGTACTTC	CSARGVTSGNQETQYF	TRBV20-1	TRBJ2-5	TRBD2	NA
TGTGCCAGCTCAGTCGAGTCCTATGGCTACACCTTC	CASSVESYGYTF	TRBV18	TRBJ1-2	NA	few
TGTGCCAGCAGCTTAGTTTTCGGGAGGTCCACAGATACGCAGTATTTT	CASSLVFGRSTDTQYF	TRBV7-2	TRBJ2-3	TRBD2	few
TGTGCCAGCAGTTACGGGGGACAGGGCCTGAGGAACTATGGCTACACCTTC	CASSYGGQGLRNYGYTF	TRBV6-2/TRBV6-3	TRBJ1-2	TRBD1	few
TGTGCCATCAGTGATCGAAGGGAGGGCGGCTACACCTTC	CAISDRREGGYTF	TRBV10-3	TRBJ1-2	NA	NA
TGTGCCAGCAGTTTCGCAGGGACAAACCTCTACGAGCAGTACTTC	CASSFAGTNLYEQYF	TRBV28	TRBJ2-7	NA	few
TGTGCCAGCAGTTACGGGTCGGGACGGAACACAGATACGCAGTATTTT	CASSYGSGRNTDTQYF	TRBV6-2/TRBV6-3	TRBJ2-3	NA	few
TGTGCCAGCAGCCAAGGAGGATTCGAGCAGTTCTTC	CASSQGGFEQFF	TRBV3-1	TRBJ2-1	NA	NA
TGCAGTGCCAGCGGTGGTAATCAGCCCCAGCATTTT	CSASGGNQPQHF	TRBV20-1	TRBJ1-5	NA	NA
TGTGCCAGCAGCTATAGGGGGCAAGAGACCCAGTACTTC	CASSYRGQETQYF	TRBV6-6	TRBJ2-5	NA	few
TGTGCCAGTAGTCCTAGTAGGGGGGGACCCGGGGAGCTGTTTTTT	CASSPSRGGPGELFF	TRBV19	TRBJ2-2	NA	few
TGCAGTGCTAGAGATACTGGCGGGAGGAGCTCCTACGAGCAGTACTTC	CSARDTGGRSSYEQYF	TRBV20-1	TRBJ2-7	TRBD2	few
TGCGCCAGCAGCTTTCAACTAGCGGGAGGGGCCCACGAGCAGTACTTC	CASSFQLAGGAHEQYF	TRBV5-1	TRBJ2-7	TRBD2	few
TGCAGTGCCAAACTCCCACGGACAGGTCCTAATTCACCCCTCCACTTT	CSAKLPRTGPNSPLHF	TRBV20-1	TRBJ1-6	TRBD1	few
TGCGCCAGCAGCTTGGGGGACAGGGCTGGGGCTCAGCCCCAGCATTTT	CASSLGDRAGAQPQHF	TRBV5-1	TRBJ1-5	TRBD1	few
TGTGCCAGCAGTCAGGGAACGTATGAGCAGTTCTTC	CASSQGTYEQFF	TRBV27	TRBJ2-1	NA	NA
TGTGCCTGGAGTGGAGGGGGGGATTGGCCCCAGCATTTT	CAWSGGGDWPQHF	TRBV30	TRBJ1-5	NA	once
TGTGCCAGCAGCGTACAACAGGGCTCCTACGAGCAGTACTTC	CASSVQQGSYEQYF	TRBV7-2	TRBJ2-7	NA	few
TGCAGTGCTAGAGTCCGACGGGGAGGGCCAGGTGCAGATACGCAGTATTTT	CSARVRRGGPGADTQYF	TRBV20-1	TRBJ2-3	TRBD2	few
TGTGCCAGCATTGGTCGCACCGGGGAGCTGTTTTTT	CASIGRTGELFF	TRBV6-1	TRBJ2-2	NA	NA
TGTGCCAGCAGTTTCCGTGACTATCAGCCCCAGCATTTT	CASSFRDYQPQHF	TRBV12-3/TRBV12-4	TRBJ1-5	NA	many